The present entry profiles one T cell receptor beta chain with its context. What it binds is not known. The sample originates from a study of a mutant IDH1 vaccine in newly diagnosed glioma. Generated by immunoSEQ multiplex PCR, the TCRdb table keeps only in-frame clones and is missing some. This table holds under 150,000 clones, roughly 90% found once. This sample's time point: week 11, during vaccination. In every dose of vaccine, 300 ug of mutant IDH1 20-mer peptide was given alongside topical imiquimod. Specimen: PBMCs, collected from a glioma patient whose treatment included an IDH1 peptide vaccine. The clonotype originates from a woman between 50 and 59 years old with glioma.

CDR3 DNA sequence: TGCGCCAGCAGCTGGGGGACAGGGGAAAATTCACCCCTCCACTTT. Encoded protein: CASSWGTGENSPLHF. This chain connects TRBV5-1 to TRBJ1-6; TRBD1 agrees at 10 bases. The CDR3 extends over 15 amino acids. Unmatched junction bases numbered 4, after V lost 3 bases and J lost 7 bases. The germline gives CDR1 SGHRS, CDR2 YFSETQ. The variable domain in full, completed from reference TRBV5-1 and TRBJ1-6, reads KAGVTQTPRYLIKTRGQQVTLSCSPISGHRSVSWYQQTPGQGLQFLFEYFSETQRNKGNFPGRFSGRQFSNSRSEMNVSTLELGDSALYLCASSWGTGENSPLHFGNGTRLTVT.